This entry features one T cell receptor (beta chain) sequence. Its specificity is unknown. This sample was included in a study of cytomegalovirus exposure and HLA in healthy donors. Study-level findings and limits: In most subjects, TCR beta sequences reportedly gave accurate predictions of HLA-A and HLA-B alleles. Productive rates of about 87% or about 30% were seen for most TCR beta V segments in an earlier analysis. Links to common viral pathogens appeared, in a later analysis, for several of the most significant clusters.

13 Jbeta primers and 60 Vbeta primers were used for the PCR. Profiled with immunoSEQ multiplex PCR; TCRdb holds only in-frame clones, not every one. The table records roughly 150,000 clones, 75% to 90% of them present only once. The germline V gene has CDR1 SEHNR and CDR2 FQNEAQ (reference sequence). V was trimmed by 6 bases and J by 2 bases, leaving 10 bases between them. The CDR3 runs to 14 residues. The chain carries TRBV7-9 and TRBJ2-2; D remains unclear. Sequencing was done on a sample of PBMCs. The sequence came from a female donor in good health and CMV-seronegative. The CDR3 here is CASSRNSNTGELFF. CDR3 nucleotides: TGTGCCAGCAGTCGTAACAGCAACACCGGGGAGCTGTTTTTT.